A single sample gave rise to the 15 T cell receptor beta chains below, sequenced in a study of identical twins. TCRdb reprocessed the 5' RACE reads with MiXCR, giving one entry per CDR3 protein. Among 1,800,000 or so distinct CDR3 sequences listed, less than 40% were seen once. The sample taken for sequencing was cord blood. These receptor sequences come from a newborn girl in good health.

A single count supports this clonotype. The chain joins TRBV18 to TRBJ2-5; D remains ambiguous. In germline, CDR1 is KGHSH, CDR2 LQKENI. This CDR3 contains 15 residues. V lost 2 bases and J lost 5, with 15 bases in between. DNA for the CDR3: TGTGCCAGCTCACCAAGGGCAGGCAAGGAGGAGACCCAGTACTTC. This encodes CASSPRAGKEETQYF.

The rearrangement joins TRBV4-2 to TRBJ1-5; TRBD1 matches at 7 bases. V lost 0 bases and J lost 3; bases outside the gene matches: 11. Germline CDR1 is LGHNA and CDR2 is YNFKEQ. The CDR3 has 18 amino acids. The CDR3 DNA follows: TGTGCCAGCAGCCAAGACGGGGTCCGGGACAGCCACAATCAGCCCCAGCATTTT. Translating it yields CASSQDGVRDSHNQPQHF.

A few counts support this clonotype. The DNA of the CDR3 is TGCAGCGTTGAAAACTATTCAGGGGGGCGAGAGACCCAGTACTTC. Protein product: CSVENYSGGRETQYF. The chain joins TRBV29-1 to TRBJ2-5; weak D call: TRBD1 (7 bases). CDR3 length equals 15 residues. Germline CDR1 reads SQVTM; CDR2 reads ANQGSEA. V lost 2 bases and J 4 bases, leaving 17 bases between the germline ends.

The chain joins TRBV13 to TRBJ2-5; D gene unclear. V lost 0 bases, J lost 5 bases, and 13 bases lay in between. CDR1 and CDR2 from the germline V gene are PRHDT and FYEKMQ (reference sequence). This CDR3 spans 15 amino acids. The CDR3 loop reads CASSLGSLLGETQYF. The CDR3 DNA follows: TGTGCCAGCAGCTTAGGATCCCTTCTCGGGGAGACCCAGTACTTC.

V usage is TRBV11-2 and J usage is TRBJ2-3; 10 bases match TRBD2. CDR1 and CDR2 (germline): SGHAT, FQNNGV. V lost 1 base to trimming and J lost 8 bases; unmatched junction nucleotides: 12. CDR3 length: 17 amino acids. This CDR3 reads CASSLAEGLALGVTQYF. In DNA, the CDR3 is TGTGCCAGCAGCTTAGCCGAGGGACTAGCGCTCGGAGTTACGCAGTATTTT.

This clonotype was picked up a small number of times. The CDR3 DNA reads as TGTGCCAGCAGCTTAGAGACTAGCGGGAGTAACGAGCAGTACTTC. Translating gives CASSLETSGSNEQYF. This chain links TRBV11-2 with TRBJ2-4; TRBD2 agrees at 12 bases. The DNA matches TRBJ2-7 better at its end, which makes the J call doubtful. This CDR3 is built from 15 residues. Germline CDR1 and CDR2: SGHAT and FQNNGV.

V gene TRBV6-5 combines with J gene TRBJ1-2, with D tentatively TRBD1 (6 bases). This CDR3 comprises 14 residues. Deletions cut 0 bases from V and 4 bases from J, with 9 bases between. The V gene's germline CDR1 is MNHEY and CDR2 SVGAGI. CDR3 sequence: CASSYSEGVYGYTF. The CDR3, as DNA: TGTGCCAGCAGTTACTCAGAGGGGGTCTATGGCTACACCTTC.

This clonotype has only a few counts. V is TRBV3-1 and J is TRBJ1-1; D remains ambiguous. This CDR3 spans 12 amino acids. The germline V gene encodes CDR1 LGHDT and CDR2 YNNKEL (reference sequence). Deletions cut 8 bases from V and 5 bases from J, with 12 bases between. The CDR3 region is CASSSYSTEAFF. As DNA, the CDR3 is TGTGCCAGCTCGTCATACAGTACTGAAGCTTTCTTT.

This clonotype has a handful of counts. J is TRBJ2-5 and V is TRBV6-1; TRBD2 is a possible D gene (6 bases). The V end was cut by 8 bases, the J end by 0 bases, with 13 bases between. Germline CDR1 is MNHNS and CDR2 is SASEGT. This CDR3 contains 14 residues. CDR3 sequence: CASRGIEHQETQYF. DNA of the CDR3: TGTGCCAGCCGGGGGATTGAACACCAAGAGACCCAGTACTTC.

This rearrangement joins TRBV20-1 to TRBJ2-5; 8 nucleotides agree with TRBD2. Germline CDR1 is DFQATT and CDR2 is SNEGSKA (reference sequence). V was pared by 3 bases and J by 3 bases, with 3 bases of the junction left unmatched. This CDR3 is 13 amino acids long. The CDR3 DNA sequence: TGCAGTGCTAGCAGACTAGCGAAAGAGACCCAGTACTTC. Its translation: CSASRLAKETQYF.

Remarks on this clonotype: Relative to the germline gene, one junction end is altered; a read error may explain this. The chain combines TRBV20-1 with TRBJ2-1; 7 bases agree with TRBD2. CDR3 length: 15 residues. Germline assignment: CDR1 DFQATT and CDR2 SNEGSKA (reference sequence). This chain's CDR3 is CSAPPVAGEYNERFF. CDR3 bases: TGCAGTGCCCCTCCGGTTGCGGGGGAATACAATGAGCGGTTCTTC.

The chain has TRBV15 and TRBJ1-5; D might be TRBD1 (5 bases). This CDR3 has 13 amino acids. Germline V CDR1 and CDR2: LNHNV, YYDKDF (reference sequence). Trimming cost V 3 bases and J 4 bases, with 7 bases left between them. CDR3 coding DNA: TGTGCCACCAGCAGCCCAGGGAATCAGCCCCAGCATTTT. Protein: CATSSPGNQPQHF.

This clonotype was observed a few times. J is TRBJ2-1 and V is TRBV2; 7 bases map to TRBD2. V dropped 7 bases and J dropped 1; count of bases not matched to a gene: 4. The germline CDR1 and CDR2 sequences are SNHLY and FYNNEI. This CDR3 contains 14 residues. CDR3 sequence reads: CASNGRESYNEQFF. CDR3 bases: TGTGCCAGCAATGGGCGGGAGTCCTACAATGAGCAGTTCTTC.

This clonotype has more than one count but fewer than ten. The chain couples TRBV20-1 to TRBJ1-1; TRBD1 is a possible D gene (6 bases). CDR3 length: 16 residues. Germline V gene lookup returns CDR1 DFQATT and CDR2 SNEGSKA (reference sequence). V was cut by 2 bases and J by 1 base, with 17 bases left in between. The CDR3 reads CSARTSPGHPNTEAFF. The CDR3, as DNA: TGCAGTGCTAGAACGTCTCCGGGACATCCGAACACTGAAGCTTTCTTT.

This clonotype was counted between two and nine times. CDR3: CASSQVRWGRRVNTEAFF. The CDR3, as DNA: TGTGCCAGCAGCCAAGTAAGATGGGGTCGAAGGGTGAACACTGAAGCTTTCTTT. The genes are TRBV14 and TRBJ1-1, with D hard to call. Trimming pared 1 base from V and 0 bases from J, leaving 18 bases between. Looked up from germline, CDR1 is SGHDN and CDR2 is FVKESK. This CDR3 is built from 18 residues.